Following are 28 T cell receptor beta chains from one sample sequenced in a study of blood T cell repertoires in COVID-19. Sequencing used immunoSEQ multiplex PCR; TCRdb keeps in-frame clones, though not all of them. The sample records roughly 100,000 clones, roughly 85% being singletons. Sample: peripheral blood. The source is a man aged 50 to 59 in a cohort sampled during active COVID-19.

The chain employs TRBV11-3 and TRBJ2-1; 11 nucleotides agree with TRBD2. V lost 1 base, J lost 8 bases, and 7 bases stayed unmatched. This CDR3 has 16 amino acids. In germline, CDR1 is SGHNT, CDR2 YENEEA. CDR3: CASSLGSSGGTHEQFF. CDR3 DNA sequence: TGTGCCAGCAGCTTAGGGTCTAGCGGGGGGACCCATGAGCAGTTCTTC. Variable domain in full (rest from reference TRBV11-3 and TRBJ2-1): EAGVVQSPRYKIIEKKQPVAFWCNPISGHNTLYWYLQNLGQGPELLIRYENEEAVDDSQLPKDRFSAERLKGVDSTLKIQPAELGDSAVYLCASSLGSSGGTHEQFFGPGTRLTVL.

V is TRBV7-2 and J is TRBJ1-1, with D possibly being TRBD1 (5 bases). This CDR3 is 13 amino acids long. Looked up from germline, CDR1 is SGHTA and CDR2 is FQGNSA. The germline V and J ends were trimmed by 5 bases and 5 bases, with 12 bases remaining between them. The CDR3 protein is CASSVREATEAFF. The CDR3 DNA reads as TGTGCCAGCAGCGTCAGGGAGGCGACTGAAGCTTTCTTT.

V usage is TRBV7-9 and J usage is TRBJ1-3; D possibly corresponds to TRBD1 (5 bases). V was clipped by 5 bases and J by 0 bases, with 20 bases between them. This CDR3 is 18 amino acids long. The germline V gene encodes CDR1 SEHNR and CDR2 FQNEAQ (reference sequence). The DNA of the CDR3 is TGTGCCAGCAGCGGATCCGGGGGGAATGGCCGCTCTGGAAACACCATATATTTT. Protein: CASSGSGGNGRSGNTIYF. Full variable domain (remainder filled in from reference TRBV7-9 and TRBJ1-3): DTGVSQNPRHKITKRGQNVTFRCDPISEHNRLYWYRQTLGQGPEFLTYFQNEAQLEKSRLLSDRFSAERPKGSFSTLEIQRTEQGDSAMYLCASSGSGGNGRSGNTIYFGEGSWLTVV.

V gene TRBV25-1 combines with J gene TRBJ1-1; 7 positions agree with TRBD1. This CDR3 contains 16 residues. Germline V gene lookup returns CDR1 MGHDK and CDR2 SYGVNS. V was clipped by 3 bases and J by 5 bases; unmatched bases: 12. The CDR3 DNA reads as TGTGCCAGCAGTGACCCTCACAGGGGAACGAGGACTGAAGCTTTCTTT. It is translated as CASSDPHRGTRTEAFF.

Here the CDR3 reads CASSLGRGGRSPLHF. CDR3 nucleotides: TGTGCCAGCAGCTTAGGGCGGGGGGGACGGTCACCCCTCCACTTT. V and J are TRBV7-9 and TRBJ1-6; D is possibly TRBD1 (5 bases). The CDR3 runs 15 residues. CDR1 and CDR2 from the germline V gene are SEHNR and FQNEAQ (reference sequence). V was cut by 1 base and J by 10 bases, with 14 bases left in between.

The genes are TRBV4-3 and TRBJ2-1; 12 positions agree with TRBD2. The CDR3 runs to 17 residues. Germline CDR1 and CDR2: LGHNA and YSLEER. V gave up 1 base and J gave up 9 bases; unmatched junction bases: 10. The CDR3 loop is CASSQGLAGGPRLEQFF. The DNA of the CDR3 is TGCGCCAGCAGCCAAGGGCTAGCGGGGGGGCCGAGGCTTGAGCAGTTCTTC.

V is TRBV6-2 or TRBV6-3 and J is TRBJ2-1; TRBD1 might be the D (5 bases). The CDR3 totals 14 residues. V lost 2 bases to trimming and J lost 5 bases, with 10 bases between them. CDR1 and CDR2 from the germline V gene are MNHEY and SVGEGT. CDR3 sequence reads: CASSYGGANNEQFF. Here the CDR3 DNA reads TGTGCCAGCAGTTACGGTGGGGCAAACAATGAGCAGTTCTTC.

There are a few counts of this clone. This chain uses TRBV6-5 with TRBJ1-5; no reliable D call. Trimming took off 4 bases at V and 4 bases at J, with 11 bases between the two ends. Germline CDR1 and CDR2: MNHEY and SVGAGI. This CDR3 is built from 14 residues. In DNA form, the CDR3 reads TGTGCCAGCAGTTCTAGAGCTTTGAATCAGCCCCAGCATTTT. It is translated as CASSSRALNQPQHF.

This chain connects TRBV20-1 to TRBJ1-3; 7 bases align to TRBD1. Germline CDR1 and CDR2: DFQATT and SNEGSKA (reference sequence). The CDR3 has 14 residues. V shed 3 bases and J 2 bases; nucleotides not matched to a gene: 4. CDR3 nucleotides: TGCAGTGCTAGTGACAGGGCAGCTGGAAACACCATATATTTT. This codes for CSASDRAAGNTIYF.

This chain connects TRBV3-1 (or the pseudogene TRBV3-2) to TRBJ1-2, with 7 bases fitting TRBD1. This CDR3 spans 11 amino acids. Germline-derived CDR1 and CDR2 are LGHDT and YNNKEL (reference sequence). Unmatched junction bases numbered 2, after V lost 6 bases and J lost 7 bases. The CDR3 is CASRNRGGYTF. The CDR3 DNA sequence: TGTGCCAGCAGGAACAGGGGTGGCTACACCTTC.

CDR3 coding DNA: TGTGCCAGCAGTTACTCCCGTCTAGCGGTGCAAGAGACCCAGTACTTC. Amino acids: CASSYSRLAVQETQYF. The chain carries TRBV6-5 and TRBJ2-5, with 7 nucleotides matching TRBD2. This CDR3 is 16 amino acids long. Germline CDR1 MNHEY, CDR2 SVGAGI. Germline trimming cut 0 bases from V and 2 bases from J; bases unmatched to any gene: 6.

CDR3 DNA: TGTGCCAGCAGTGAGGGGGCAGGCAATCAGCCCCAGCATTTT. Translation: CASSEGAGNQPQHF. V usage is TRBV2 and J usage is TRBJ1-5, with D perhaps TRBD1 (6 bases). Germline values: CDR1 SNHLY, CDR2 FYNNEI. Trimming took 3 bases from V and 2 from J, leaving 8 bases between them. The CDR3 totals 14 residues.

The CDR3 DNA follows: TGCGCCAGCAGCTTGGAAGCAGGGGGCAGAGGGCAGTACTTC. This translates into CASSLEAGGRGQYF. The V gene is TRBV5-1, the J gene TRBJ2-7, with TRBD1 matching 8 bases. CDR1 is SGHRS and CDR2 is YFSETQ in the germline V gene. There are 14 residues in the CDR3. The V and J ends lost 0 bases and 9 bases, in that order; junction bases with no gene match: 8. The variable domain in full, completed from reference TRBV5-1 and TRBJ2-7, reads KAGVTQTPRYLIKTRGQQVTLSCSPISGHRSVSWYQQTPGQGLQFLFEYFSETQRNKGNFPGRFSGRQFSNSRSEMNVSTLELGDSALYLCASSLEAGGRGQYFGPGTRLTVT.

The chain has TRBV7-2 and TRBJ1-3; D remains ambiguous. Deletions cut 1 base from V and 2 bases from J, with 9 bases between. CDR3 size: 15 residues. Per the germline V gene, CDR1 is SGHTA and CDR2 is FQGNSA. The CDR3 DNA reads TGTGCCAGCAGCTTAGGGTCAGGTCCTGGAAACACCATATATTTT. Encoded protein: CASSLGSGPGNTIYF.

This rearrangement joins TRBV2 to TRBJ1-5; D remains unclear. V was trimmed by 6 bases and J by 1 base, leaving 7 bases between them. The CDR3 is made up of 13 amino acids. Germline V gene sequence: CDR1 SNHLY, CDR2 FYNNEI. This CDR3 reads CASREGSNQPQHF. The DNA of the CDR3 is TGTGCCAGCAGAGAGGGAAGCAATCAGCCCCAGCATTTT.

The chain couples TRBV4-1 to TRBJ2-3; possible D gene TRBD1, 6 bases. The V and J ends lost 4 bases and 0 bases respectively, with 8 bases between them. CDR1 is MGHRA and CDR2 is YSYEKL in the germline V gene. This CDR3 is 14 amino acids long. CDR3 sequence: CASSRTASTDTQYF. CDR3 nucleotide sequence: TGCGCCAGCAGCCGGACAGCCAGCACAGATACGCAGTATTTT.

This clone was picked up one time. This rearrangement joins TRBV7-2 to TRBJ2-2, with TRBD2 matching 7 bases. With V trimmed by 0 bases and J by 1 base, 2 bases remained unmatched. The germline V gene has CDR1 SGHTA and CDR2 FQGNSA. This CDR3 is built from 16 residues. CDR3 DNA sequence: TGTGCCAGCAGCTTAGCGGGAGGGCAGAACACCGGGGAGCTGTTTTTT. Translation: CASSLAGGQNTGELFF.

This chain uses TRBV7-8 with TRBJ1-5, with a tentative D call TRBD1 (5 bases). The CDR3 is 15 amino acids. The germline gives CDR1 SGHVS, CDR2 FQNEAQ. The V end lost 3 bases, the J end lost 0 bases, and 9 bases lay between the germline ends. The CDR3 DNA sequence: TGTGCCAGCAGCTTCACAGGTGATAGCAATCAGCCCCAGCATTTT. It specifies CASSFTGDSNQPQHF.

The chain combines TRBV2 with TRBJ1-2; maybe TRBD1 (5 bases). Trimming shortened V by 1 base and J by 5 bases, and 11 bases separated the two germline ends. The CDR3 is made up of 14 amino acids. The germline V gene has CDR1 SNHLY and CDR2 FYNNEI. The DNA for the CDR3 is TGTGCCAGCAGTGAAGGGGTAGGGGAATATGGCTACACCTTC. It codes for CASSEGVGEYGYTF.

This chain links TRBV5-1 with TRBJ2-5, with D perhaps matching TRBD2 (7 bases). This CDR3 contains 15 residues. Trimming left V 1 base short and J 3 bases short, with 13 bases between. Germline-derived CDR1 and CDR2 are SGHRS and YFSETQ. Written as DNA, the CDR3 is TGCGCCAGCAGCTTGAATCGGGGGGCAGAAGAGACCCAGTACTTC. It specifies CASSLNRGAEETQYF. The whole variable domain, filled in from reference TRBV5-1 and TRBJ2-5, reads KAGVTQTPRYLIKTRGQQVTLSCSPISGHRSVSWYQQTPGQGLQFLFEYFSETQRNKGNFPGRFSGRQFSNSRSEMNVSTLELGDSALYLCASSLNRGAEETQYFGPGTRLLVL.

The chain uses TRBV29-1 and TRBJ1-5, with unresolved D. Germline CDR1 is SQVTM and CDR2 is ANQGSEA. Trimming stripped 7 bases from V and 1 base from J, with 14 bases between. The CDR3 runs 14 residues. DNA of the CDR3: TGCAGCGCCGCCGGGATCGGGAGCAATCAGCCCCAGCATTTT. Translation gives CSAAGIGSNQPQHF.

The chain is built from TRBV5-4 and TRBJ2-7; 9 nucleotides line up with TRBD1. J lost 6 bases, V lost 2 bases, and 3 bases had no gene match. The CDR3 spans 13 residues. Germline CDR1 SGHNT, CDR2 YYREEE (reference sequence). The CDR3 reads CASSLQGAFEQYF. DNA of the CDR3: TGTGCCAGCAGCTTACAGGGGGCGTTCGAGCAGTACTTC.

The chain carries TRBV3-1 (or the pseudogene TRBV3-2) and TRBJ1-4; 7 bases map to TRBD1. V was clipped by 4 bases and J by 8 bases; unmatched bases: 10. Germline V gives CDR1 LGHDT, CDR2 YNNKEL (reference sequence). This CDR3 has 15 amino acids. CDR3: CASSLPGGLGEKLFF. The CDR3 nucleotides read TGTGCCAGCAGCCTCCCAGGGGGTTTAGGAGAAAAACTGTTTTTT.

The chain joins TRBV7-8 to TRBJ1-5, with D hard to call. This CDR3 is built from 13 residues. Germline CDR1 SGHVS, CDR2 FQNEAQ. Trimming took 2 bases from V and 3 from J, leaving 5 bases between them. Here the CDR3 reads CASSLTVNQPQHF. CDR3 coding DNA: TGTGCCAGCAGCTTAACGGTCAATCAGCCCCAGCATTTT.

Comment on this clone: Mismatch with germline at one junction end may stem from a read error. V and J are TRBV2 and TRBJ1-5, with D uncertain. Per germline, CDR1 SNHLY and CDR2 FYNNEI. The CDR3 runs 14 residues. This CDR3 is CASSPQLSSQPQHF. The DNA of the CDR3 is TGTGCCAGCAGTCCCCAACTAAGCAGTCAGCCCCAGCATTTT. Combining the CDR3 with reference TRBV2 and TRBJ1-5 gives the whole variable domain EPEVTQTPSHQVTQMGQEVILRCVPISNHLYFYWYRQILGQKVEFLVSFYNNEISEKSEIFDDQFSVERPDGSNFTLKIRSTKLEDSAMYFCASSPQLSSQPQHFGDGTRLSIL.

J is TRBJ1-5 and V is TRBV27; 7 nucleotides match TRBD1. Germline-derived CDR1 and CDR2 are MNHEY and SMNVEV (reference sequence). The junction had 4 bases not matched to a gene; V was cut back by 5 bases and J by 6 bases. CDR3 length: 13 amino acids. CDR3 coding DNA: TGTGCCAGCAGTACCAGGGGGACTCAGCCCCAGCATTTT. Translating it yields CASSTRGTQPQHF.

The chain links TRBV6-5 to TRBJ1-6; the match to TRBD1 covers 8 bases. This CDR3 has 15 amino acids. Per germline, CDR1 MNHEY and CDR2 SVGAGI. J lost 7 bases, V lost 8 bases, and 10 bases had no gene match. CDR3 protein: CASQSGQGRNSPLHF. Here the CDR3 DNA reads TGTGCCAGCCAGTCTGGACAGGGCAGGAATTCACCCCTCCACTTT.

This sequence joins TRBV7-8 and TRBJ2-7; D is undetermined. Germline V lookup: CDR1 SGHVS, CDR2 FQNEAQ. CDR3 length equals 12 residues. Deletions cut 5 bases from V and 3 bases from J, with 8 bases between. DNA for the CDR3: TGTGCCAGCAGCCTAAATAACTACGAGCAGTACTTC. This codes for CASSLNNYEQYF.